This T cell receptor beta chain is drawn from a study of T cell changes during pregnancy in multiple sclerosis. The CDR3 is made up of 20 amino acids. Germline trimming cut 0 bases from V and 5 bases from J; bases unmatched to any gene: 17. Germline CDR1 is LNHNV and CDR2 is YYDKDF (reference sequence). The method was immunoSEQ multiplex PCR; TCRdb's version includes in-frame clones alone and lacks a portion of them. This sample has 99,000 or so clones, with 93% found just once. Sample: peripheral blood, taken after pregnancy. The chain links TRBV15 to TRBJ2-3; TRBD2 matches 10 bases. The origin of this receptor is a female donor with multiple sclerosis, enrolled in a pregnancy study. The CDR3, as DNA: TGTGCCACCAGCAGAGAACCAGCGGGAGGGCCCGGGGGTAGTCTAGATACGCAGTATTTT. Translation: CATSREPAGGPGGSLDTQYF.